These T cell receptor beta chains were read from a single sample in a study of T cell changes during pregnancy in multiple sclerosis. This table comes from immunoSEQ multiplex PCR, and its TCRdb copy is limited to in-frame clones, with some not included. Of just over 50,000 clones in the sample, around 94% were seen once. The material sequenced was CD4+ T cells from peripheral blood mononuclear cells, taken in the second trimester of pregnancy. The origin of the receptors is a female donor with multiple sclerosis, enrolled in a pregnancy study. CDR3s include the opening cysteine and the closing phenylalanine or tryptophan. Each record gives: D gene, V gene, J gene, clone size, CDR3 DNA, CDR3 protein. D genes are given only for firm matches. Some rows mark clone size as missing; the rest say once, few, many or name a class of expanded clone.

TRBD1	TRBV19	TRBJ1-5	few	TGTGCCAGTAGTATAGGGCGGGGACAGGCGGCAAACAGGGGTCAGCCCCAGCATTTT	CASSIGRGQAANRGQPQHF
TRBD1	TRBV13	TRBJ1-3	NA	TGTGCCAGCAGCTTACTTCGGACAGGTGGAAACACCATATATTTT	CASSLLRTGGNTIYF
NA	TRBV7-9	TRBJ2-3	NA	TGTGCCAGCAGCTTTCAATCGGGGAGCACAGATACGCAGTATTTT	CASSFQSGSTDTQYF
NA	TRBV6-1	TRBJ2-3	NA	TGTGCCAGCACAGGAATGGATACGCAGTATTTT	CASTGMDTQYF
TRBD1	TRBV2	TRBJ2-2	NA	TGTGCCAGCAGTGATAGGGGGCGCGGGGAGCTGTTTTTT	CASSDRGRGELFF
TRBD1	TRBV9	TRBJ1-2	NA	TGTGCCAGCAGCTCCCGGACAGGCAACTATGGCTACACCTTC	CASSSRTGNYGYTF
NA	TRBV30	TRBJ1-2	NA	TGTGCCGGAGGAAGGAGTTCCTATGGCTACACCTTC	CAGGRSSYGYTF
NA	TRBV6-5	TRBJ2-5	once	TGTGCCAGCAGTTACTCTGGCCTAGCCCCAGGAGAGACCCAGTACTTC	CASSYSGLAPGETQYF
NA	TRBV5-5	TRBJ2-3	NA	TGTGCCAGCCAGGGGATGGATACGCAGTATTTT	CASQGMDTQYF
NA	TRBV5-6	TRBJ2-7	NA	TGTGCCAGCAGCTTATTTGGCGGCTCCTACGAGCAGTACTTC	CASSLFGGSYEQYF
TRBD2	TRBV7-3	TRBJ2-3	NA	TGTGCCAGCAGCTTAAACAGCGGGGGGGCCACAGATACGCAGTATTTT	CASSLNSGGATDTQYF
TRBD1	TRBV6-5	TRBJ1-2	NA	TGTGCCAGCAGCGGGGGACAGGGGGATGGCTACACCTTC	CASSGGQGDGYTF
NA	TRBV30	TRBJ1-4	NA	TGTGCCTGGAGTGGTGGGGGGGCAACTAATGAAAAACTGTTTTTT	CAWSGGGATNEKLFF
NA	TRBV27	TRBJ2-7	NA	TGTGCCAGCAGTCCGATCCCCAGGGGAGACTACGAGCAGTACTTC	CASSPIPRGDYEQYF
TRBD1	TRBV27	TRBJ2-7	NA	TGTGCCAGCAGTTCCTGGGACAGAACCTACGAGCAGTACTTC	CASSSWDRTYEQYF
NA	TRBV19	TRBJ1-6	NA	TGTGCCAGTGGCCTGAGGGCGGATTCACCCCTCCACTTT	CASGLRADSPLHF
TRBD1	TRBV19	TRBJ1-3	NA	TGTGCCAGTAGTATGGAGGGGGCTTCGAGAGGAAACACCATATATTTT	CASSMEGASRGNTIYF
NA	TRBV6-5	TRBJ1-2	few	TGTGCCAGCAGTAGGGTAGGGAGCTATGGCTACACCTTC	CASSRVGSYGYTF
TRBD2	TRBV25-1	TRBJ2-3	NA	TGTGCCAGCAGTGAATGGAGCGGGGGGACCGAAGATACGCAGTATTTT	CASSEWSGGTEDTQYF
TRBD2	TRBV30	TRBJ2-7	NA	TGTGCCTGGAGTCCGGGGGGGGCATGGCAGTACTTC	CAWSPGGAWQYF
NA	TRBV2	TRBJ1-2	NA	TGTGCCAACTTGCTCCGCCCTAACTATGGCTACACCTTC	CANLLRPNYGYTF
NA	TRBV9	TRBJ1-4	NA	TGTGCCAGCAGCACCACATCAACTAATGAAAAACTGTTTTTT	CASSTTSTNEKLFF
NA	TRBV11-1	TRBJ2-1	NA	TGTGCCAGCAGCGCTACTCGTACCATGATTTACAATGAGCAGTTCTTC	CASSATRTMIYNEQFF